This T cell receptor (beta chain) emerged from a study of CD8 T cells in ankylosing spondylitis. Points from the study as a whole: Earlier literature documents some of the motif variants in reactive arthritis synovial fluid and blood. Ankylosing spondylitis blood appeared to carry a characteristic TCR beta motif of roughly eight highly homologous variants.

TCRdb reprocessed the 5' RACE reads via MiXCR and lists one record per CDR3 protein. The sample yields approximately 300,000 distinct CDR3 sequences, 7.5% to 9% seen once. The CDR3 spans 17 residues. Germline V gene sequence: CDR1 SGHTA, CDR2 FQGNSA. V shed 2 bases, J shed 5 bases, and the junction held 9 bases outside the gene matches. Comments on this clonotype: Its antigen is not known.

The receptor comes from a male donor with ankylosing spondylitis. Input material: blood, either unsorted or a sorted T cell fraction (not recorded which). This chain connects TRBV7-2 to TRBJ2-2; 9 bases agree with TRBD1. In DNA form, the CDR3 reads TGTGCCAGCAGCTTACCCGCCGGGACAGGGTGGACCGGGGAGCTGTTTTTT. This codes for CASSLPAGTGWTGELFF.